This entry is about one T cell receptor (beta chain). The sample originates from a study of monozygotic twins with inflammatory bowel disease. This CDR3 is built from 16 residues. Germline lookup yields CDR1 SGHTA and CDR2 FQGNSA. TCRdb re-analyzed the 5' RACE reads; it lists each CDR3 protein once, without DNA. The listing records nearly 450,000 distinct CDR3 sequences. This chain links TRBV7-2 with TRBJ1-4; TCRdb selects TRBD1, and the lack of DNA leaves this call unchecked. Sequenced input: blood. This sequence originates from a human donor with ulcerative colitis or Crohn's disease, or a healthy co-twin of an affected twin (not recorded which). CDR3 protein: CASSLGFGGTNEKLFF.